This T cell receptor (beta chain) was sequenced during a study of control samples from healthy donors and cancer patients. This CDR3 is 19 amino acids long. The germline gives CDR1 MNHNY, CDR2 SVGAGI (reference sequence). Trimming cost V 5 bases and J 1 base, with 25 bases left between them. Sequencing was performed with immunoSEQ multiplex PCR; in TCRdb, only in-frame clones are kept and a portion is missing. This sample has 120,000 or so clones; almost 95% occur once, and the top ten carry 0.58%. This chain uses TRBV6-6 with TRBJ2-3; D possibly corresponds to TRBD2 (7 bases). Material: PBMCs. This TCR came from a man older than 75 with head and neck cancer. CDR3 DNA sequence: TGTGCCAGCAGTCCCCGAGGGTTGGCAGAGGGGGGGGGCACAGATACGCAGTATTTT. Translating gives CASSPRGLAEGGGTDTQYF.